This T cell receptor (beta chain) was retrieved from a study of blood T cell repertoires in COVID-19. Study context: Specimens from acute and convalescent COVID-19 originated in the United States, Italy and Spain. The analysed material was cDNA or gDNA that came from T cells, B-cell-depleted T cells, or PBMCs.

Original data processing: Estimation of nucleated cell counts relied on the amplification of reference gene primers. Clones were read by immunoSEQ multiplex PCR, and TCRdb kept only the in-frame ones, dropping some. V and J calls and clone size come straight from that table; D and trimming were deduced from the DNA. The sample yields approximately 240,000 clones, around 84% seen once. The V gene's germline CDR1 is SQVTM and CDR2 ANQGSEA. With V trimmed by 4 bases and J by 2 bases, 2 bases remained unmatched. This CDR3 has 13 amino acids. This clonotype originated in an elderly woman with active or convalescent COVID-19. This chain joins TRBV29-1 and TRBJ1-5; 7 bases are a match to TRBD1. The material sequenced was peripheral blood. The CDR3 DNA follows: TGCAGCGTTGGCGGGACAGGCAATCAGCCCCAGCATTTT. Protein: CSVGGTGNQPQHF.